This T cell receptor (beta chain) was identified during a study of CD8+ T cells in alopecia areata. Sequencing used cDNA as its template, made by extracting RNA and reverse transcribing it. Repertoires were generated with immunoSEQ multiplex PCR, while TCRdb's copy carries only in-frame clones and drops some. The sample lists tens of thousands of clones, 51% seen once, with 5.7% in the top ten. CDR1 and CDR2 from the germline V gene are SQVTM and ANQGSEA. CDR3 length: 14 residues. After removal of 5 bases from V and 1 base from J, the junction contained 3 bases not matched to a gene. Sequencing input: NKG2D-high CD8+ T cells sorted from blood. The J gene is TRBJ2-2, the V gene TRBV29-1, with TRBD2 matching over 8 bases. This sequence originates from a human donor with alopecia areata. The CDR3 here is CSVLLAENTGELFF. CDR3 nucleotides: TGCAGCGTTCTACTAGCGGAGAACACCGGGGAGCTGTTTTTT.